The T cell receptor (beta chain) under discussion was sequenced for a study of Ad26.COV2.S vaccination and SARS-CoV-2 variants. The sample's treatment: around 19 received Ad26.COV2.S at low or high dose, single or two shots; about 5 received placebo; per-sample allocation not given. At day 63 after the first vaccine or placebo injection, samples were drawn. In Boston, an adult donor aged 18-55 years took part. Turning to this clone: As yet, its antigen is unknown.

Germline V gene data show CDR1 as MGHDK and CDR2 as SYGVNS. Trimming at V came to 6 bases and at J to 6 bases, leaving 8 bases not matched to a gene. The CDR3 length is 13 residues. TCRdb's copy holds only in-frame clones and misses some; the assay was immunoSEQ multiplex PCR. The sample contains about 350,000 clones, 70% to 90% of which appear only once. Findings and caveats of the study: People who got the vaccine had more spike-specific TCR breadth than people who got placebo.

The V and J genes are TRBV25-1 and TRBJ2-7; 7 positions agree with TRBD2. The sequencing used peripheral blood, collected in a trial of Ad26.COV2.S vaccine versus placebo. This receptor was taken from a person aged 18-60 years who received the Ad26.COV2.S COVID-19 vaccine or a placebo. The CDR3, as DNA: TGTGCCAGCAGCACTCCGGGGGGTACCGAGCAGTACTTC. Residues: CASSTPGGTEQYF.